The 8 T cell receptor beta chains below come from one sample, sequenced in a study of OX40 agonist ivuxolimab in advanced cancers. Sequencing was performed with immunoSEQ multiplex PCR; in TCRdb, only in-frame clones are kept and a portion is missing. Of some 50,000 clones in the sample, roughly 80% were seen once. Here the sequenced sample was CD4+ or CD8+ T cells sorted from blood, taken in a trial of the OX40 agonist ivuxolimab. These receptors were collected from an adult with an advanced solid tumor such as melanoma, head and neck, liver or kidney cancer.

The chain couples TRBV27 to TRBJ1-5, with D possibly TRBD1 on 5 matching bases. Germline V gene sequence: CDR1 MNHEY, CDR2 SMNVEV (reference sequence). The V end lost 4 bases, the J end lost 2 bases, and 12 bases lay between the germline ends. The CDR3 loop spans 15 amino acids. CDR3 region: CASSSSRGGNQPQHF. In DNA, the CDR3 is TGTGCCAGCAGTTCGTCTAGGGGCGGCAATCAGCCCCAGCATTTT.

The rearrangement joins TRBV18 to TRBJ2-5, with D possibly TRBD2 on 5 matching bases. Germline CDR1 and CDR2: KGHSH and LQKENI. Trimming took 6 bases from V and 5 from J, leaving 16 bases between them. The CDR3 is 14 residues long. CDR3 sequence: CASSPVQEAETQYF. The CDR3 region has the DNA TGTGCCAGCTCCCCCGTCCAGGAGGCGGAGACCCAGTACTTC.

CDR3 nucleotide sequence: TGTGCCTGGAGTGTCCAAGAGGACTATGGCTACACCTTC. It encodes CAWSVQEDYGYTF. V is TRBV30 and J is TRBJ1-2, with D hard to call. The CDR3 has 13 residues. Germline V lookup: CDR1 GTSNPN, CDR2 SVGIG (reference sequence). Trimming took 0 bases from V and 3 from J, leaving 8 bases between them.

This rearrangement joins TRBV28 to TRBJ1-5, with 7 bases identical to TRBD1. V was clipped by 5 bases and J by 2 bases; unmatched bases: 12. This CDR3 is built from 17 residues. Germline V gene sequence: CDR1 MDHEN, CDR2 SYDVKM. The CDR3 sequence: CASSTQGEIRGNQPQHF. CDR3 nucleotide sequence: TGTGCCAGCAGTACCCAGGGGGAAATCCGGGGCAATCAGCCCCAGCATTTT.

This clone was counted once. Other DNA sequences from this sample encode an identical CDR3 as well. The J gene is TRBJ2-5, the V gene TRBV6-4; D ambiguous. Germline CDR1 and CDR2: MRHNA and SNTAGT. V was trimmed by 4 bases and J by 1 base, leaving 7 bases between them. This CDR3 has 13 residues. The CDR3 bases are TGTGCCAGCAGTGTCGGCCCCCAAGAGACCCAGTACTTC. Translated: CASSVGPQETQYF.

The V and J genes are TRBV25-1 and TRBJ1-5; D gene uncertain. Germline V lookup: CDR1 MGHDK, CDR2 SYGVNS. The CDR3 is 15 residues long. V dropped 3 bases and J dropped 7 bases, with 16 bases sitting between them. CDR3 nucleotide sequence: TGTGCCAGCAGTGATTTGAACCAGGATCCCCAGCCCCAGCATTTT. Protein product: CASSDLNQDPQPQHF. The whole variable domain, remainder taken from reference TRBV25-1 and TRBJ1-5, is EADIYQTPRYLVIGTGKKITLECSQTMGHDKMYWYQQDPGMELHLIHYSYGVNSTEKGDLSSESTVSRIRTEHFPLTLESARPSHTSQYLCASSDLNQDPQPQHFGDGTRLSIL.

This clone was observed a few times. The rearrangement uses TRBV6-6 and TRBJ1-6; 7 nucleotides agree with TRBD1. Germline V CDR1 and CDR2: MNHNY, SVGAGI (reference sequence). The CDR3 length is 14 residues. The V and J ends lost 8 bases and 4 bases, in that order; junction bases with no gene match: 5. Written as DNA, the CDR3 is TGTGCCAGCGGTCGGACAGGATATAATTCACCCCTCCACTTT. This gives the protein CASGRTGYNSPLHF.

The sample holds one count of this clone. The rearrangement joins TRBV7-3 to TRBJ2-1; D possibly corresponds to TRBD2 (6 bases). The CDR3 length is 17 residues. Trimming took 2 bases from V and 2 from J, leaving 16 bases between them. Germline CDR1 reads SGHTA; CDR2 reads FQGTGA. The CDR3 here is CASSLGGVVPPYNEQFF. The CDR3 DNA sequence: TGTGCCAGCAGCTTAGGCGGGGTGGTACCCCCCTACAATGAGCAGTTCTTC.